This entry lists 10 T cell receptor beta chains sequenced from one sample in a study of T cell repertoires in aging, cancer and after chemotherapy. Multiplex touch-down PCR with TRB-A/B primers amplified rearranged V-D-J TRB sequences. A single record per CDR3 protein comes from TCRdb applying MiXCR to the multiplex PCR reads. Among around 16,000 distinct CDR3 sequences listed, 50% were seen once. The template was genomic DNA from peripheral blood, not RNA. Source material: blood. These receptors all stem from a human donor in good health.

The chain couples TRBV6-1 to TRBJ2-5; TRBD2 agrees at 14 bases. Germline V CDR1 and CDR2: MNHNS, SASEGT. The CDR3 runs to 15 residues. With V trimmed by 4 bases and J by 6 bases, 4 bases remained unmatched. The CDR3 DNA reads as TGTGCCAGCAGTGCGACTAGCGGGAGGGCCAAGACCCAGTACTTC. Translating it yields CASSATSGRAKTQYF.

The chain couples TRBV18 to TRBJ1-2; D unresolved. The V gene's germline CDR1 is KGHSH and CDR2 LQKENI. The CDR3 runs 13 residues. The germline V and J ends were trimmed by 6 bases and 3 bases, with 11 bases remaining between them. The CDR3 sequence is CASSPDKDYGYTF. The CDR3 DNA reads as TGTGCCAGCTCCCCAGACAAGGACTATGGCTACACCTTC.

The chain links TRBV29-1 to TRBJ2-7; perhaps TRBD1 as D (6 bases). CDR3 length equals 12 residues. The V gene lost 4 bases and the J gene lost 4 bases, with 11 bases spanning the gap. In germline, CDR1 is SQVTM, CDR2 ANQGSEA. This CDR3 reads CSVAGAGYEQYF. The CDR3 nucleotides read TGCAGCGTTGCAGGGGCAGGATACGAGCAGTACTTC.

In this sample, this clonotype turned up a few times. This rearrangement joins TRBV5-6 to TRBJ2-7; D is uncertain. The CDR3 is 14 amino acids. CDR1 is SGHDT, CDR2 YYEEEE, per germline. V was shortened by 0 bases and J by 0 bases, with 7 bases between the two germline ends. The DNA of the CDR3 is TGTGCCAGCAGCTTGGCGGTAAGCTCCTACGAGCAGTACTTC. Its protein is CASSLAVSSYEQYF.

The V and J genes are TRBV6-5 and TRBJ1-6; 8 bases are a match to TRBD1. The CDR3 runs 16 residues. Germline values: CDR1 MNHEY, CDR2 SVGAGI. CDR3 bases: TGTGGCAGTTACGACGGGACAGGAATCTATAATTCACCCCTCCACTTT. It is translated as CGSYDGTGIYNSPLHF.

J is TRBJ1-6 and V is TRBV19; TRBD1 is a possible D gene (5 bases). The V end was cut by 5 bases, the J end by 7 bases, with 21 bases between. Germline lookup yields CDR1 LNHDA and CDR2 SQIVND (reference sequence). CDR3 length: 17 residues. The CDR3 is CASSPYSGVRGNSPLHF. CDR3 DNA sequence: TGTGCCAGTAGTCCGTACAGCGGCGTCCGGGGGAATTCACCCCTCCACTTT.

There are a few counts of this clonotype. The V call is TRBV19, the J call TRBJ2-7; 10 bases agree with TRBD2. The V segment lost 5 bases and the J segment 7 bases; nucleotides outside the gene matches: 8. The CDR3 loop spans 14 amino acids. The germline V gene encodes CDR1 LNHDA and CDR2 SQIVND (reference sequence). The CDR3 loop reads CASSSSLAGGEQYF. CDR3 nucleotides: TGTGCCAGTAGTTCCTCGTTAGCGGGAGGTGAGCAGTACTTC.

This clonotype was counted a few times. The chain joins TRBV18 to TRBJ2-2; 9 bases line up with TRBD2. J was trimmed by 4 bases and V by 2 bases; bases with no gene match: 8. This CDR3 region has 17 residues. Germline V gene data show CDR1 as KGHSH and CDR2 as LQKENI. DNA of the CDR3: TGTGCCAGCTCACCAAGGGGACTAGCCTTGAGCACCGGGGAGCTGTTTTTT. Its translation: CASSPRGLALSTGELFF.

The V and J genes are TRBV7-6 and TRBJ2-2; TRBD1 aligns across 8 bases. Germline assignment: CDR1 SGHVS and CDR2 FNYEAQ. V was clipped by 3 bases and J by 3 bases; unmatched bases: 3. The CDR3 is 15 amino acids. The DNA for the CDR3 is TGTGCCAGCAGCTTGGGGACAGGAGACACCGGGGAGCTGTTTTTT. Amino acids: CASSLGTGDTGELFF. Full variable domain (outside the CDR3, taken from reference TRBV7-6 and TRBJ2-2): GAGVSQSPRYKVTKRGQDVALRCDPISGHVSLYWYRQALGQGPEFLTYFNYEAQQDKSGLPNDRFSAERPEGSISTLTIQRTEQRDSAMYRCASSLGTGDTGELFFGEGSRLTVL.

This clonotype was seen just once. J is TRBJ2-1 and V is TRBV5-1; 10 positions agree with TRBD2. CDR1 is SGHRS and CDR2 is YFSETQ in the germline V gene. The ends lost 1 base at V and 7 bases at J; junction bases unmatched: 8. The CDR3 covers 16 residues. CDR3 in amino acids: CASSLYPSGRGNEQFF. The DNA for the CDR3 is TGCGCCAGCAGCTTGTACCCTAGCGGGAGAGGTAATGAGCAGTTCTTC. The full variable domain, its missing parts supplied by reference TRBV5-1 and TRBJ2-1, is KAGVTQTPRYLIKTRGQQVTLSCSPISGHRSVSWYQQTPGQGLQFLFEYFSETQRNKGNFPGRFSGRQFSNSRSEMNVSTLELGDSALYLCASSLYPSGRGNEQFFGPGTRLTVL.